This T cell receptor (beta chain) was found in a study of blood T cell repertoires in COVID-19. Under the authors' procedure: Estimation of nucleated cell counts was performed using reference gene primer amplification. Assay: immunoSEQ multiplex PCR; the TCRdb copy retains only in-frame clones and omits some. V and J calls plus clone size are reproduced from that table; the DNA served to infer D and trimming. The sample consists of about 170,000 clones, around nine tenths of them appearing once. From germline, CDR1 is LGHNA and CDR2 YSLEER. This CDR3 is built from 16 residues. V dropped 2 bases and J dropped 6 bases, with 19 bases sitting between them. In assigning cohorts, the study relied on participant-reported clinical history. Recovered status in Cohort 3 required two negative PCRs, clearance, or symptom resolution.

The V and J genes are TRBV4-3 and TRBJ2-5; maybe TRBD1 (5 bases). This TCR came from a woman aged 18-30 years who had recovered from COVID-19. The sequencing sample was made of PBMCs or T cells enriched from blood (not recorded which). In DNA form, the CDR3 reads TGCGCCAGCAGCCAAAATTGGGCAGGGTCGGTGCAGACCCAGTACTTC. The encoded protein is CASSQNWAGSVQTQYF.